Presented here are 22 T cell receptor beta chains from one specimen sequenced in a study of monozygotic twins with inflammatory bowel disease (dated 2019 in TCRdb). Library generation was performed with 5' RACE. The sequencing machine was an Illumina HiSeq 2500. After the reads were reprocessed by TCRdb, one entry was made per CDR3 protein sequence, with no DNA. This sample's table carries roughly 330,000 distinct CDR3 sequences. 2% to 2.5% of the sample is in the top ten clones. Specimen: blood. These TCRs come from a human donor with ulcerative colitis or Crohn's disease, or a healthy co-twin of an affected twin (not recorded which).

The chain links TRBV6-1 to TRBJ1-5; without DNA, the TCRdb call of TRBD1 cannot be checked. Germline CDR1 reads MNHNS; CDR2 reads SASEGT. The CDR3 covers 16 residues. The CDR3 is CASSRTSTGEGQPQHF.

The chain employs TRBV4-1 and TRBJ2-1; TCRdb gives TRBD2 as the D gene, but with no DNA this cannot be confirmed. CDR1 is MGHRA, CDR2 YSYEKL, per germline. This CDR3 spans 15 amino acids. CDR3 sequence: CASSQRLAENNEQFF.

The rearrangement uses TRBV29-1 and TRBJ2-5; as DNA is missing, the TRBD1 call by TCRdb cannot be tested. This CDR3 has 14 residues. The germline V gene encodes CDR1 SQVTM and CDR2 ANQGSEA. The CDR3 loop reads CSVGVLGGGETQYF.

The chain's CDR3 is CASSLARGREQYF. The chain combines TRBV7-6 with TRBJ2-7. The CDR3 consists of 13 residues. The germline CDR1 and CDR2 sequences are SGHVS and FNYEAQ.

This chain links TRBV11-2 with TRBJ2-7; TCRdb's assignment of TRBD1 cannot be checked, as there is no DNA. The CDR3 sequence is 13 residues long. Germline CDR1 reads SGHAT; CDR2 reads FQNNGV. CDR3 in amino acids: CASSLQGRGEQYF. The whole variable domain, filled in from reference TRBV11-2 and TRBJ2-7, reads EAGVAQSPRYKIIEKRQSVAFWCNPISGHATLYWYQQILGQGPKLLIQFQNNGVVDDSQLPKDRFSAERLKGVDSTLKIQPAKLEDSAVYLCASSLQGRGEQYFGPGTRLTVT.

The rearrangement uses TRBV20-1 and TRBJ2-7. Germline CDR1 and CDR2: DFQATT and SNEGSKA (reference sequence). This CDR3 contains 13 residues. The chain's CDR3 is CSARDIEDYEQYF.

The J gene is TRBJ2-7, the V gene TRBV5-1. This CDR3 comprises 15 residues. Per germline, CDR1 SGHRS and CDR2 YFSETQ. CDR3 in amino acids: CASSLSSGSSYEQYF.

The rearrangement uses TRBV7-8 and TRBJ2-7; TCRdb outputs TRBD2, but without DNA this stays unchecked. The CDR3 has 12 amino acids. Germline CDR1 reads SGHVS; CDR2 reads FQNEAQ. The CDR3 sequence is CASSGRDREQYF.

The chain uses TRBV12-3 or TRBV12-4 and TRBJ1-2; absent DNA, TCRdb's TRBD1 call cannot be checked. This CDR3 contains 12 residues. The CDR3 protein is CASRSGREGYTF.

V usage is TRBV12-3 or TRBV12-4 and J usage is TRBJ1-4. The CDR3 has 14 amino acids. The CDR3 is CASSLLTGSEKLFF.

The genes are TRBV7-9 and TRBJ2-7; TCRdb's D call, TRBD2, is unchecked because there is no DNA. Germline V gives CDR1 SEHNR, CDR2 FQNEAQ (reference sequence). CDR3 length: 14 amino acids. CDR3 residues: CASSFSPSLYEQYF.

This chain uses TRBV28 with TRBJ2-2; TCRdb designates TRBD1, a call that cannot be tested without DNA. Germline CDR1 reads MDHEN; CDR2 reads SYDVKM. This CDR3 has 16 amino acids. CDR3 loop: CASRIRGGGGTGELFF.

The chain's CDR3 is CSARNRGQNTGELFF. The rearrangement uses TRBV20-1 and TRBJ2-2; TCRdb indicates TRBD1, and absent DNA this call remains unverified. This CDR3 has 15 residues. CDR1 and CDR2 from the germline V gene are DFQATT and SNEGSKA (reference sequence).

The chain combines TRBV7-2 with TRBJ2-5; the D call from TCRdb, TRBD1, cannot be confirmed without DNA. The germline V gene has CDR1 SGHTA and CDR2 FQGNSA. This CDR3 spans 14 amino acids. The CDR3 reads CASSRDRSQETQYF.

The chain employs TRBV7-2 and TRBJ2-1; the TCRdb D gene call, TRBD2, has no DNA to confirm it. Per the germline V gene, CDR1 is SGHTA and CDR2 is FQGNSA. This CDR3 contains 13 residues. The CDR3 spells CASSPPAGVEQFF. The full variable domain, in which reference TRBV7-2 and TRBJ2-1 provide the parts outside the CDR3, is GAGVSQSPSNKVTEKGKDVELRCDPISGHTALYWYRQSLGQGLEFLIYFQGNSAPDKSGLPSDRFSAERTGGSVSTLTIQRTQQEDSAVYLCASSPPAGVEQFFGPGTRLTVL.

CDR3 residues: CASSLVLGQGNTIYF. The rearrangement links TRBV7-2 to TRBJ1-3. Germline V gives CDR1 SGHTA, CDR2 FQGNSA. The CDR3 extends over 15 amino acids. Supplemented by reference TRBV7-2 and TRBJ1-3, the full variable domain reads GAGVSQSPSNKVTEKGKDVELRCDPISGHTALYWYRQSLGQGLEFLIYFQGNSAPDKSGLPSDRFSAERTGGSVSTLTIQRTQQEDSAVYLCASSLVLGQGNTIYFGEGSWLTVV.

V and J are TRBV12-3 or TRBV12-4 and TRBJ2-1; TCRdb indicates TRBD2, and absent DNA this call remains unverified. The CDR3 extends over 13 amino acids. CDR3 protein: CASHARTTDPQFF.

The gene calls are TRBV5-1 and TRBJ1-5; TCRdb proposes TRBD1, but this gene call is untestable without DNA. The CDR3 consists of 14 residues. CDR1 SGHRS and CDR2 YFSETQ come from the germline V gene. CDR3 region: CASSPGGNNQPQHF. Together with reference TRBV5-1 and TRBJ1-5, the CDR3 gives the full variable domain: KAGVTQTPRYLIKTRGQQVTLSCSPISGHRSVSWYQQTPGQGLQFLFEYFSETQRNKGNFPGRFSGRQFSNSRSEMNVSTLELGDSALYLCASSPGGNNQPQHFGDGTRLSIL.

V and J are TRBV20-1 and TRBJ1-2; the TCRdb call, TRBD1, lacks DNA for checking. CDR3 size: 13 residues. Germline V gene lookup returns CDR1 DFQATT and CDR2 SNEGSKA (reference sequence). The CDR3 reads CSANRGQNYGYTF.

The rearrangement links TRBV12-3 or TRBV12-4 to TRBJ2-1. The CDR3 totals 12 residues. This CDR3 is CASSPLANEQFF.

V and J are TRBV10-1 and TRBJ1-4. CDR1 and CDR2 from the germline V gene are WNHNN and SYGVQD (reference sequence). This CDR3 is built from 15 residues. The CDR3 region is CASSDRSSTNEKLFF.

The chain couples TRBV7-3 to TRBJ2-6; there is no DNA to check the TCRdb D call of TRBD1. Per germline, CDR1 SGHTA and CDR2 FQGTGA. This CDR3 contains 16 residues. This chain's CDR3 is CASSLTGTTGANVLTF.